This T cell receptor (beta chain) is from a study of blood T cell repertoires in COVID-19 (dated by TCRdb to the early 2020s). Regarding the study in general: Samples covering the acute and convalescent phases of COVID-19 were provided by collaborators in the United States, Italy and Spain. The material from the prospective study consisted of cDNA or gDNA derived from T cells, B-cell-depleted T cells, or PBMCs. The dataset comprised deeply sampled blood TCRbeta repertoires from subjects exposed to, actively infected with, or recovered from COVID-19. The repertoires were made available in a free public database intended to serve as a resource for research on the immune response to SARS-CoV-2. Samples came from the ongoing ImmuneRACE study (first 160 participants) plus 1,254 subjects from 6 global collaborators. Nearly every sample came with metadata listing a de-identified subject ID, COVID-19 status, age in years and sex. Where HLA class I and class II types were available, the types were taken from metadata supplied by the sample provider, not from assay-based typing.

TCRbeta CDR3 regions were amplified from genomic DNA by means of the immunoSEQ Assay, a bias-controlled multiplex PCR. The paper's processing steps were these. Nucleated cell counts per sample were estimated from amplification of reference gene primers within the assay. To quantify the absolute abundance of each unique TCRbeta CDR3 rearrangement, sequence reads were collapsed and filtered. For each sample, productive Simpson clonality was calculated as the square root of Simpson's diversity index across productive rearrangements. TCRdb obtained this table from immuneACCESS and retained in-frame rearrangements with V and J assigned. These tables miss some clones; where compared with another copy, unresolved V genes account for less than half of the shortfall, and the remainder is unexplained. Clone size and the V and J calls come from that table; the DNA yielded D and trimming. Across this sample there are about 150,000 clones, with 75% to 90% seen only once. Jointly, the top ten make up about 16% of the sample.

Study-wide conclusions, independent of this receptor: The quantity of clinical and demographic metadata differed by source and by participant and was supplied without curation.

The collaborating institutions used their own protocols to collect whole blood in K2EDTA tubes. For TCRbeta analysis, collaborator samples were shipped as frozen whole blood, as isolated PBMCs, or as DNA extracted from either sample type. In regard to this clone: The specificity of this receptor is unknown. No much larger clone exists at a distance of one base, and base qualities are not known.

The origin of this receptor is a woman in her thirties or forties with acute or convalescent COVID-19. Material for sequencing was peripheral blood.

This receptor has the CDR3 CASSIAGGAINEQFF. The nucleotides read TGTGCCAGTAGTATAGCAGGGGGCGCGATCAATGAGCAGTTCTTC. The chain is assembled from TRBV19 and TRBJ2-1, with 8 bases matching TRBD1. Based on the germline V gene (reference sequence), the CDR1 and CDR2 sequences are LNHDA and SQIVND. V has 1 base trimmed and J has 6 bases trimmed; junction bases matching no gene number 5. The CDR3 has 15 amino acids, counting the end cysteine and phenylalanine. The DNA shown is the 45-base CDR3, in frame from base 1. Outside the CDR3, residues come from the reference TRBV19 and TRBJ2-1 proteins, so the full variable domain is: DGGITQSPKYLFRKEGQNVTLSCEQNLNHDAMYWYRQDPGQGLRLIYYSQIVNDFQKGDIAEGYSVSREKKESFPLTVTSAQKNPTAFYLCASSIAGGAINEQFFGPGTRLTVL.